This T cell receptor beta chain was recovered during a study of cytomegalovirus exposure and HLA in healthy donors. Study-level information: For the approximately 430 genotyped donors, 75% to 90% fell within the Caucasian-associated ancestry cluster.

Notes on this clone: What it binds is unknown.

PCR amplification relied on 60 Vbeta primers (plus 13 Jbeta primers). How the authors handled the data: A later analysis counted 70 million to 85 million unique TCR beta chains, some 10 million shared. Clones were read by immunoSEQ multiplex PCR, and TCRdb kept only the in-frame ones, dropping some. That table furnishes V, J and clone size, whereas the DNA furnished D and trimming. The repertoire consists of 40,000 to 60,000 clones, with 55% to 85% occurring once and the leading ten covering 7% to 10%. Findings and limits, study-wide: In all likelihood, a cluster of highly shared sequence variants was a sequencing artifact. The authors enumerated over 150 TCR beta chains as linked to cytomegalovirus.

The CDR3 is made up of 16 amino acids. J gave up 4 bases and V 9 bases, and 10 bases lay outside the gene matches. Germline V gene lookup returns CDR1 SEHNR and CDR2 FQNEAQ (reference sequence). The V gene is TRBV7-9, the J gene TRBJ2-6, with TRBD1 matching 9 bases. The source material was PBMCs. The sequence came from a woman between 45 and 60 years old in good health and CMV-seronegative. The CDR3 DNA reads TGTGCCAGTTCAACAGGGGGCGCGGGAGGGGCCAACGTCCTGACTTTC. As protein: CASSTGGAGGANVLTF.